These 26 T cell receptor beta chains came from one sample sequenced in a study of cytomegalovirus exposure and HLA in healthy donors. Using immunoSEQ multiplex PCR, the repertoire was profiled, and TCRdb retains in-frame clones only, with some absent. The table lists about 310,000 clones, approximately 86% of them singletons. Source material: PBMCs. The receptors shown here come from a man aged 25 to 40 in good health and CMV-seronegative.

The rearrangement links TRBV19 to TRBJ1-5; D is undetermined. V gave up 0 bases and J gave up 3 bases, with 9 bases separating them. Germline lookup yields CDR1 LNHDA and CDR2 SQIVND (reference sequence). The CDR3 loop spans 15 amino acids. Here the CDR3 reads CASSIEGEINQPQHF. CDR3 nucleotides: TGTGCCAGTAGTATAGAAGGAGAGATCAATCAGCCCCAGCATTTT. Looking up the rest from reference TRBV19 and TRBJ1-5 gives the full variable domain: DGGITQSPKYLFRKEGQNVTLSCEQNLNHDAMYWYRQDPGQGLRLIYYSQIVNDFQKGDIAEGYSVSREKKESFPLTVTSAQKNPTAFYLCASSIEGEINQPQHFGDGTRLSIL.

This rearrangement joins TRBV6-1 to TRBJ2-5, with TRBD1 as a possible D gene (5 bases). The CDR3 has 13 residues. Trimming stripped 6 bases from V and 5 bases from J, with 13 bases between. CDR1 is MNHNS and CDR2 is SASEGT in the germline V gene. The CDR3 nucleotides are TGTGCCAGCAGAGGTAGGGGCGGCGAGACCCAGTACTTC. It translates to CASRGRGGETQYF.

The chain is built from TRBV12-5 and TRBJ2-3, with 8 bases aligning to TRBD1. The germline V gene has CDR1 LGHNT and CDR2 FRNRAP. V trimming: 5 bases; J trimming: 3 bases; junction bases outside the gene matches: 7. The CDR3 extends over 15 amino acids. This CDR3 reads CASGPQGGSTDTQYF. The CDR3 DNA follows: TGTGCTAGTGGTCCACAGGGGGGATCGACAGATACGCAGTATTTT.

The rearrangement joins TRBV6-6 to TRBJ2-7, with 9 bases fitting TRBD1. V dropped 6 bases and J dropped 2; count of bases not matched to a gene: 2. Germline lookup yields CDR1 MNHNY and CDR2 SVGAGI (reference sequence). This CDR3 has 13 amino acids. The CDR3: CASRTGGPYEQYF. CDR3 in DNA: TGTGCCAGCAGAACAGGGGGCCCCTACGAGCAGTACTTC.

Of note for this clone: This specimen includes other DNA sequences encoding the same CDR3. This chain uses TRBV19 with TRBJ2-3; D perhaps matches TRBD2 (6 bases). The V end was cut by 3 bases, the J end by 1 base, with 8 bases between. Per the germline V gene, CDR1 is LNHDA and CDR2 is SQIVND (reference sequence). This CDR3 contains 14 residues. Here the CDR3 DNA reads TGTGCCAGTAGTATGGGCGGGGGCACAGATACGCAGTATTTT. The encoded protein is CASSMGGGTDTQYF.

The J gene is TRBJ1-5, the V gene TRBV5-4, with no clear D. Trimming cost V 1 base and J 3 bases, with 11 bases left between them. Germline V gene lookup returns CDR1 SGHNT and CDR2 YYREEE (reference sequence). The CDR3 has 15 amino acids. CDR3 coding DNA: TGTGCCAGCAGCTTGTATAATCAGATCAATCAGCCCCAGCATTTT. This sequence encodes CASSLYNQINQPQHF.

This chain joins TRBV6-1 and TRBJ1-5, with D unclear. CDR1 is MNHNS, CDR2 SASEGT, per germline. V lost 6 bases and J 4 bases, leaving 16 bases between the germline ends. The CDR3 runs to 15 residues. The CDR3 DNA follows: TGTGCCAGCAGCGAAACGTACCCTCAGAATCAGCCCCAGCATTTT. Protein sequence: CASSETYPQNQPQHF.

The CDR3 reads CASSEAGVGRAFF. In DNA, the CDR3 is TGTGCCAGCAGTGAAGCAGGTGTGGGGAGGGCTTTCTTT. The chain joins TRBV2 to TRBJ1-1; no clear D. Between the trimmed V and J ends, which lost 0 bases and 11 bases, there was a span of 13 bases. This CDR3 contains 13 residues. CDR1 is SNHLY and CDR2 is FYNNEI in the germline V gene.

The CDR3 DNA reads as TGTGCCAGCAGCTTCTCGGGATTCGCCGGGGAGCTGTTTTTT. Translated, it gives CASSFSGFAGELFF. The V and J genes are TRBV7-6 and TRBJ2-2; TRBD2 is a possible D gene (5 bases). Trimming removed 3 bases at V and 6 bases at J, with 11 bases between. This CDR3 spans 14 amino acids. The germline CDR1 and CDR2 sequences are SGHVS and FNYEAQ.

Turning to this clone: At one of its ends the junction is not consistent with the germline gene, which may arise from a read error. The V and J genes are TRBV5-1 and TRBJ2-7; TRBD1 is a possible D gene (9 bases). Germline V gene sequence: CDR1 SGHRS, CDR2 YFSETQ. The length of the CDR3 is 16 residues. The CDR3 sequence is CARSAGTGTSGGEQYF. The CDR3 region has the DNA TGCGCCCGCAGCGCCGGGACAGGGACCTCGGGGGGGGAGCAGTACTTC.

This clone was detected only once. This CDR3 reads CASSSGRGPEQETQYF. The DNA of the CDR3 is TGTGCCAGCAGCTCGGGGCGGGGGCCAGAACAAGAGACCCAGTACTTC. This rearrangement joins TRBV5-4 to TRBJ2-5; D possibly corresponds to TRBD2 (7 bases). CDR1 and CDR2 (germline): SGHNT, YYREEE (reference sequence). This CDR3 is 16 amino acids long. Trimming pared 3 bases from V and 2 bases from J, leaving 17 bases between. Supplemented by reference TRBV5-4 and TRBJ2-5, the full variable domain reads ETGVTQSPTHLIKTRGQQVTLRCSSQSGHNTVSWYQQALGQGPQFIFQYYREEENGRGNFPPRFSGLQFPNYSSELNVNALELDDSALYLCASSSGRGPEQETQYFGPGTRLLVL.

CDR3 region: CSVLIAGSSYEQYF. The CDR3 nucleotides read TGCAGCGTTTTGATCGCGGGGTCGTCCTACGAGCAGTACTTC. The V call is TRBV29-1, the J call TRBJ2-7, with D tentatively TRBD2 (6 bases). The CDR3 has 14 amino acids. With 5 bases removed from V and 1 base from J, the gap between germline ends came to 15 bases. Germline assignment: CDR1 SQVTM and CDR2 ANQGSEA.

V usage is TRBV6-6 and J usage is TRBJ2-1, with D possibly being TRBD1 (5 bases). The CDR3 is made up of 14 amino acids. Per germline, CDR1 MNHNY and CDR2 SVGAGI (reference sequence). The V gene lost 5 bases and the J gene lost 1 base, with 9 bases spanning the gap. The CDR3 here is CASSETESYNEQFF. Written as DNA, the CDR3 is TGTGCCAGCAGTGAGACAGAGTCCTACAATGAGCAGTTCTTC.

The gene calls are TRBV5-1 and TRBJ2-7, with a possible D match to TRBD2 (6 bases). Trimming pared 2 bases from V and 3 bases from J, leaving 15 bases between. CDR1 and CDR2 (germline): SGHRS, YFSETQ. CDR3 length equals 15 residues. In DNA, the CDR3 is TGCGCCAGCAGCTTCACGGGGGACCCCGTCTACGAGCAGTACTTC. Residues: CASSFTGDPVYEQYF.

The CDR3 DNA is TGTGCCAGCAGTCCCCGGGACAGGGGACCCTATGGCTACACCTTC. It specifies CASSPRDRGPYGYTF. The chain couples TRBV5-6 to TRBJ1-2, with TRBD1 matching 10 bases. The CDR3 length is 15 residues. The germline CDR1 and CDR2 sequences are SGHDT and YYEEEE. V dropped 5 bases and J dropped 4; count of bases not matched to a gene: 8.

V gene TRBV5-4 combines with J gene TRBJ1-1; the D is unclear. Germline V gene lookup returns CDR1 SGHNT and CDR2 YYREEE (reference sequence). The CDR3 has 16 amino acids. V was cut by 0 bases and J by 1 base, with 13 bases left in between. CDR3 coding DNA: TGTGCCAGCAGCTTGGGATTAGGCAGACAGAACACTGAAGCTTTCTTT. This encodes CASSLGLGRQNTEAFF.

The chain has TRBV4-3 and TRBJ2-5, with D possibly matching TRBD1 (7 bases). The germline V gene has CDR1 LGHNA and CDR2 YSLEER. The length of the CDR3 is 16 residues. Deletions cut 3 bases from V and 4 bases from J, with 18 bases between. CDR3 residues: CASSQDHRGGTETQYF. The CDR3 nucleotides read TGCGCCAGCAGCCAGGATCACAGGGGCGGGACAGAGACCCAGTACTTC.

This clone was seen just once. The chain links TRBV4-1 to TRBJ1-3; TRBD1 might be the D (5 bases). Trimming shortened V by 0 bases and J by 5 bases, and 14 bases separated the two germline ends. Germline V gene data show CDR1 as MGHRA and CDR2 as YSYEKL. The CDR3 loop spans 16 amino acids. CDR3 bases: TGCGCCAGCAGCCAAGATGTGGCAGGGTCGCGAAACACCATATATTTT. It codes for CASSQDVAGSRNTIYF.

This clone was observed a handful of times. The CDR3 is CASSRGGLGADTQYF. CDR3 bases: TGTGCCAGCAGTCGGGGGGGACTAGGCGCAGATACGCAGTATTTT. The chain joins TRBV6-5 to TRBJ2-3, with TRBD2 identical over 8 bases. Trimming took 5 bases from V and 4 from J; bases not matched to a gene: 8. CDR3 length: 15 residues. Germline assignment: CDR1 MNHEY and CDR2 SVGAGI.

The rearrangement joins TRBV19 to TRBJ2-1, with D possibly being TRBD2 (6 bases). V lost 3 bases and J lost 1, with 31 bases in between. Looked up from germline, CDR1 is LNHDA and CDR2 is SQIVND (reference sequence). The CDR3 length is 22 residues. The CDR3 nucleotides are TGTGCCAGTAGTATTAACGGTCCGAATGGGGCGGGGTGGGATCTTTCCTACAATGAGCAGTTCTTC. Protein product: CASSINGPNGAGWDLSYNEQFF.

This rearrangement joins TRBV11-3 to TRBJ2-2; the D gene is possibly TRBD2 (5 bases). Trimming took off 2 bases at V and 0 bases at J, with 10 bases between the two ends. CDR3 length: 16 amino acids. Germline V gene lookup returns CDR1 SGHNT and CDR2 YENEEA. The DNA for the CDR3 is TGTGCCAGCAGCTTAAAGCGGACGCCGAACACCGGGGAGCTGTTTTTT. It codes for CASSLKRTPNTGELFF.

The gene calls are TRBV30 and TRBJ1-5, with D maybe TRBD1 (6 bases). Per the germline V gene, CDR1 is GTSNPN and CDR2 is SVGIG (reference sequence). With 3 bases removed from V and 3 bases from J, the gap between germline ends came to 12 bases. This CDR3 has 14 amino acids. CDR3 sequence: CAWSRTAYNQPQHF. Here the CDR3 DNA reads TGTGCCTGGAGCAGGACAGCTTACAATCAGCCCCAGCATTTT.

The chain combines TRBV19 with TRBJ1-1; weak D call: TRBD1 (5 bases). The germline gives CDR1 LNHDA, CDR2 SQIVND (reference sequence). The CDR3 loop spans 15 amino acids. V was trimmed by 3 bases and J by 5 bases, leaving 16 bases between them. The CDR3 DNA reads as TGTGCCAGTAGTATTTTTGAGGCAGGGATGACTGAAGCTTTCTTT. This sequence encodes CASSIFEAGMTEAFF. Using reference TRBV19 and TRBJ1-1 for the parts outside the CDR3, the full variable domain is DGGITQSPKYLFRKEGQNVTLSCEQNLNHDAMYWYRQDPGQGLRLIYYSQIVNDFQKGDIAEGYSVSREKKESFPLTVTSAQKNPTAFYLCASSIFEAGMTEAFFGQGTRLTVV.

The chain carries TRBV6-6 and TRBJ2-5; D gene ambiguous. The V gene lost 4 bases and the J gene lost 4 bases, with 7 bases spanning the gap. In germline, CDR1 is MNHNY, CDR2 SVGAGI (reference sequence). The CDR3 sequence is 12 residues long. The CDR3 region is CASSSSLETQYF. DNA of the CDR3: TGTGCCAGCAGTTCGAGTTTAGAGACCCAGTACTTC.

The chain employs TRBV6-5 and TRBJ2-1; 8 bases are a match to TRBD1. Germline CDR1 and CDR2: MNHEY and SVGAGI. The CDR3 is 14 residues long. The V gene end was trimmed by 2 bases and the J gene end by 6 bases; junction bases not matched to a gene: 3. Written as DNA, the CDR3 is TGTGCCAGCAGTTACGGACAGGGAGGCAATGAGCAGTTCTTC. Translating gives CASSYGQGGNEQFF.

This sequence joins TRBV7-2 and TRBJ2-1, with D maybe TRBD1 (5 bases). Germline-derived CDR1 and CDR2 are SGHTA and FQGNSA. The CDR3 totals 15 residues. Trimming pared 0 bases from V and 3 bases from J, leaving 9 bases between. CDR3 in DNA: TGTGCCAGCAGCTTAGCAGGGGTGAGCTACAATGAGCAGTTCTTC. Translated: CASSLAGVSYNEQFF.